These 27 T cell receptor beta chains share one sample of origin, sequenced in a study of cytomegalovirus exposure and HLA in healthy donors. With 60 Vbeta and 13 Jbeta primers, the PCR was carried out. Libraries were prepared by immunoSEQ multiplex PCR; TCRdb keeps only in-frame clonotypes and omits some of them. The sample has some 170,000 clones, 80% seen once. Source material: PBMCs. The receptors come from a young man in good health and CMV-seropositive.

In its sample, this clone was seen a few times. The J gene is TRBJ2-1, the V gene TRBV29-1; TRBD2 is a possible D gene (5 bases). Germline CDR1 reads SQVTM; CDR2 reads ANQGSEA. CDR3 length: 13 amino acids. The V gene lost 6 bases and the J gene lost 0 bases, with 9 bases spanning the gap. CDR3 residues: CSVGVSSYNEQFF. The CDR3 DNA sequence: TGCAGCGTCGGGGTGAGCTCCTACAATGAGCAGTTCTTC.

J is TRBJ2-2 and V is TRBV19; 7 nucleotides match TRBD2. The junction had 6 bases not matched to a gene; V was cut back by 1 base and J by 7 bases. The V gene's germline CDR1 is LNHDA and CDR2 SQIVND (reference sequence). The CDR3 is 15 residues long. The CDR3 coding sequence is TGTGCCAGTAGTATAGCGGGAGGTCTTGACGGGGAGCTGTTTTTT. Translated, it gives CASSIAGGLDGELFF.

J is TRBJ1-1 and V is TRBV14; possible D gene TRBD1, 6 bases. Germline CDR1 and CDR2: SGHDN and FVKESK. Trimming took off 1 base at V and 4 bases at J, with 16 bases between the two ends. The CDR3 totals 16 residues. Here the CDR3 reads CASSQAVGRGSTEAFF. CDR3 in DNA: TGTGCCAGCAGCCAAGCGGTCGGCAGGGGAAGCACTGAAGCTTTCTTT.

CDR3 coding DNA: TGTGCCAGCAGCCGGGGGTCCGACCAAAACCAGTACTTC. As protein: CASSRGSDQNQYF. The rearrangement uses TRBV27 and TRBJ2-5, with D maybe TRBD2 (6 bases). Trimming removed 6 bases at V and 10 bases at J, with 18 bases between. Germline CDR1 MNHEY, CDR2 SMNVEV (reference sequence). The CDR3 spans 13 residues.

This clone was detected once. The chain joins TRBV6-5 to TRBJ1-2; D uncertain. Germline V CDR1 and CDR2: MNHEY, SVGAGI. This CDR3 spans 15 amino acids. V was cut by 0 bases and J by 5 bases, with 13 bases left in between. CDR3 sequence reads: CASSYSVLVGYGYTF. CDR3 nucleotide sequence: TGTGCCAGCAGTTACTCGGTCCTGGTCGGGTATGGCTACACCTTC.

This chain's CDR3 is CASSPLPPGGTLETQYF. The CDR3 nucleotides read TGTGCCAGCTCACCACTTCCCCCCGGCGGGACGTTAGAGACCCAGTACTTC. The rearrangement links TRBV18 to TRBJ2-5; tentatively, D is TRBD2 (6 bases). CDR3 length: 17 residues. Germline CDR1 reads KGHSH; CDR2 reads LQKENI. Between the trimmed V and J ends, which lost 1 base and 4 bases, there was a span of 19 bases. The complete variable domain, with remaining parts taken from reference TRBV18 and TRBJ2-5, reads NAGVMQNPRHLVRRRGQEARLRCSPMKGHSHVYWYRQLPEEGLKFMVYLQKENIIDESGMPKERFSAEFPKEGPSILRIQQVVRGDSAAYFCASSPLPPGGTLETQYFGPGTRLLVL.

This chain joins TRBV2 and TRBJ2-3, with 7 bases identical to TRBD1. CDR1 SNHLY and CDR2 FYNNEI come from the germline V gene. The CDR3 extends over 18 amino acids. V was pared by 0 bases and J by 0 bases, with 9 bases of the junction left unmatched. The CDR3 is CASSEALHEGASTDTQYF. The DNA of the CDR3 is TGTGCCAGCAGTGAAGCGCTTCATGAGGGGGCGAGCACAGATACGCAGTATTTT.

The chain is built from TRBV5-1 and TRBJ1-2; TRBD1 might be the D (5 bases). Germline V gene lookup returns CDR1 SGHRS and CDR2 YFSETQ. V was cut by 0 bases and J by 5 bases, with 11 bases left in between. The CDR3 length is 14 residues. CDR3 DNA: TGCGCCAGCAGCTTGGGGGCAGGGATATATGGCTACACCTTC. This codes for CASSLGAGIYGYTF.

The chain has TRBV7-6 and TRBJ2-1; TRBD1 aligns across 8 bases. Trimming took 5 bases from V and 8 from J; bases not matched to a gene: 11. The CDR3 has 15 amino acids. Germline lookup yields CDR1 SGHVS and CDR2 FNYEAQ. Here the CDR3 DNA reads TGTGCCAGCAGCGTAACCGGGACAGGTCCGCATGAGCAGTTCTTC. Its protein product is CASSVTGTGPHEQFF.

The gene calls are TRBV5-4 and TRBJ1-2; no clear D. This CDR3 contains 13 residues. The germline V and J ends were trimmed by 2 bases and 3 bases, with 8 bases remaining between them. Germline V gene data show CDR1 as SGHNT and CDR2 as YYREEE (reference sequence). The CDR3 DNA follows: TGTGCCAGCAGCTTAAGCACAGACTATGGCTACACCTTC. This gives the protein CASSLSTDYGYTF.

The V and J genes are TRBV10-3 and TRBJ2-3; D may be TRBD2 (5 bases). The V gene lost 5 bases and the J gene lost 3 bases, with 15 bases spanning the gap. Per germline, CDR1 ENHRY and CDR2 SYGVKD. The CDR3 has 15 amino acids. CDR3 in DNA: TGTGCCATCAGTCCGCGTCTCGGGGAAACAGATACGCAGTATTTT. Protein sequence: CAISPRLGETDTQYF.

V usage is TRBV19 and J usage is TRBJ1-6; 11 nucleotides agree with TRBD1. In germline, CDR1 is LNHDA, CDR2 SQIVND (reference sequence). The CDR3 extends over 17 amino acids. After removal of 3 bases from V and 9 bases from J, the junction contained 10 bases not matched to a gene. The DNA of the CDR3 is TGTGCCAGTAGTATGCAACCCGGGACAGGGGGTTTTTCACCCCTCCACTTT. It yields the protein CASSMQPGTGGFSPLHF.

The chain is built from TRBV2 and TRBJ2-6, with TRBD1 matching over 8 bases. This CDR3 region has 18 residues. V dropped 4 bases and J dropped 0; count of bases not matched to a gene: 8. Germline-derived CDR1 and CDR2 are SNHLY and FYNNEI. CDR3 region: CASSVPGQVSSGANVLTF. CDR3 sequence (DNA): TGTGCCAGCAGTGTCCCGGGACAGGTTAGCTCTGGGGCCAACGTCCTGACTTTC.

This clone was seen a few times. CDR3 sequence: CASSQDTGVLNTEAFF. Here the CDR3 DNA reads TGCGCCAGCAGCCAAGATACGGGGGTGTTGAACACTGAAGCTTTCTTT. The chain employs TRBV4-3 and TRBJ1-1; a weak D match, TRBD1 (5 bases). Germline V gives CDR1 LGHNA, CDR2 YSLEER. Trimming left V 0 bases short and J 0 bases short, with 11 bases between. CDR3 length: 16 residues.

This clone was found a few times. J is TRBJ1-2 and V is TRBV4-1, with D perhaps matching TRBD1 (6 bases). V was clipped by 0 bases and J by 0 bases, with 14 bases between them. The CDR3 length is 17 residues. Germline CDR1 and CDR2: MGHRA and YSYEKL. The CDR3 sequence is CASSQDHTQGANYGYTF. The CDR3 DNA follows: TGCGCCAGCAGCCAAGATCACACACAGGGAGCTAACTATGGCTACACCTTC.

The chain has TRBV7-8 and TRBJ1-4; D not certain. Trimming took 1 base from V and 8 from J, leaving 8 bases between them. This CDR3 region has 13 residues. CDR1 is SGHVS, CDR2 FQNEAQ, per germline. The CDR3 region is CASSLGVSEKLFF. The CDR3 DNA reads TGTGCCAGCAGCTTAGGAGTTAGCGAAAAACTGTTTTTT.

The rearrangement uses TRBV29-1 and TRBJ2-5; D is unresolved. Looked up from germline, CDR1 is SQVTM and CDR2 is ANQGSEA. V lost 5 bases to trimming and J lost 3 bases, with 13 bases between them. The CDR3 is made up of 13 amino acids. CDR3 nucleotide sequence: TGCAGCGTTATCGCGACTGGAAAAGAGACCCAGTACTTC. As protein: CSVIATGKETQYF.

The gene calls are TRBV4-1 and TRBJ2-7; D not certain. The CDR3 has 14 amino acids. Germline CDR1 is MGHRA and CDR2 is YSYEKL. V dropped 1 base and J dropped 3 bases, with 10 bases sitting between them. The CDR3 sequence: CASSQAGPNYEQYF. The CDR3 coding sequence is TGCGCCAGCAGCCAAGCCGGTCCTAACTACGAGCAGTACTTC.

The chain combines TRBV9 with TRBJ1-5; TRBD1 aligns across 7 bases. CDR3 size: 14 residues. The junction had 4 bases not matched to a gene; V was cut back by 3 bases and J by 4 bases. CDR1 SGDLS and CDR2 YYNGEE come from the germline V gene. For the CDR3, the DNA is TGTGCCAGCAGCGGGGGACAGAAGAATCAGCCCCAGCATTTT. Its translation is CASSGGQKNQPQHF. Combining the CDR3 with reference TRBV9 and TRBJ1-5 gives the whole variable domain DSGVTQTPKHLITATGQRVTLRCSPRSGDLSVYWYQQSLDQGLQFLIQYYNGEERAKGNILERFSAQQFPDLHSELNLSSLELGDSALYFCASSGGQKNQPQHFGDGTRLSIL.

This clone showed up just once. This rearrangement joins TRBV7-7 to TRBJ2-1, with 10 bases aligning to TRBD2. V shed 5 bases and J 9 bases; nucleotides not matched to a gene: 13. Germline V gene data show CDR1 as SSHAT and CDR2 as FNYEAQ (reference sequence). This CDR3 is built from 16 residues. CDR3 nucleotide sequence: TGTGCCAGCAGCCCCTTCCCTAGCGGGAGATACGTTGAGCAGTTCTTC. It specifies CASSPFPSGRYVEQFF.

V is TRBV13 and J is TRBJ2-4, with 10 bases fitting TRBD1. The V and J ends lost 3 bases and 4 bases, in that order; junction bases with no gene match: 0. The CDR3 consists of 14 residues. Germline values: CDR1 PRHDT, CDR2 FYEKMQ (reference sequence). This CDR3 reads CASSLGQGKNIQYF. The CDR3 DNA sequence: TGTGCCAGCAGCTTGGGACAGGGGAAAAACATTCAGTACTTC.

The chain carries TRBV6-5 and TRBJ1-2; 8 nucleotides agree with TRBD1. Germline V CDR1 and CDR2: MNHEY, SVGAGI. The CDR3 sequence is 15 residues long. J gave up 1 base and V 2 bases, and 3 bases lay outside the gene matches. CDR3 bases: TGTGCCAGCAGTTACGACAGGGGCGATAACTATGGCTACACCTTC. Translated: CASSYDRGDNYGYTF.

The chain uses TRBV5-6 and TRBJ1-2; TRBD1 aligns across 7 bases. The V segment lost 4 bases and the J segment 4 bases; nucleotides outside the gene matches: 7. CDR3 size: 14 residues. In germline, CDR1 is SGHDT, CDR2 YYEEEE. The CDR3 nucleotides read TGTGCCAGCAGCCTGAAACAGGGGTCCTATGGCTACACCTTC. Translation gives CASSLKQGSYGYTF.

In this sample, this clone turned up a few times. The chain joins TRBV6-1 to TRBJ1-2; D might be TRBD1 (5 bases). CDR1 is MNHNS and CDR2 is SASEGT in the germline V gene. The CDR3 totals 14 residues. Trimming took 5 bases from V and 4 from J, leaving 14 bases between them. The CDR3: CASSPDSFSYGYTF. The CDR3 nucleotides are TGTGCCAGCAGTCCCGACAGTTTCTCCTATGGCTACACCTTC.

The CDR3: CASFPARAQGFETQYF. The CDR3 nucleotides are TGCGCCAGCTTTCCCGCCAGGGCGCAGGGCTTTGAGACCCAGTACTTC. The genes are TRBV5-1 and TRBJ2-5; D is possibly TRBD1 (5 bases). Per the germline V gene, CDR1 is SGHRS and CDR2 is YFSETQ. The germline V and J ends were trimmed by 7 bases and 5 bases, with 24 bases remaining between them. The CDR3 is made up of 16 amino acids.

The V call is TRBV19, the J call TRBJ2-7; the match to TRBD2 covers 7 bases. CDR1 and CDR2 from the germline V gene are LNHDA and SQIVND (reference sequence). V lost 6 bases to trimming and J lost 1 base; unmatched junction nucleotides: 3. The CDR3 consists of 13 residues. The CDR3 coding sequence is TGTGCCAGTAGCGCCGGGGGGTCCTACGAGCAGTACTTC. It specifies CASSAGGSYEQYF.

This chain joins TRBV2 and TRBJ2-7; 9 bases agree with TRBD1. Germline V gene lookup returns CDR1 SNHLY and CDR2 FYNNEI. V was clipped by 7 bases and J by 1 base; unmatched bases: 5. The CDR3 spans 14 residues. CDR3 coding DNA: TGTGCCAGCAAATCCGGGACAGGGTCCTACGAGCAGTACTTC. Its translation is CASKSGTGSYEQYF.